These T cell receptor beta chains were read from a single sample in a study of T cell responses to AZD1222 COVID-19 vaccine. Using immunoSEQ multiplex PCR, the repertoire was profiled, and TCRdb retains in-frame clones only, with some absent. The table lists about 170,000 clones, 85% to 95% of them singletons. The specimen was peripheral blood, collected on day 0 of AZD1222 vaccination. The receptors originated from an adult in good health. Each CDR3 is given with its conserved first and last residue. The order of the fields is D gene, V gene, clone size, J gene, CDR3 DNA, CDR3 protein. The D gene is left open where the match is weak. A clone size is listed for some rows: how often the clone was seen (once, few, many), or a class if it is expanded.

>-|TRBV5-1|-|TRBJ1-6
TGCGCCAGCAGCGAAACAGGGTCGGGTTCACCCCTCCACTTT
CASSETGSGSPLHF
>-|TRBV7-9|-|TRBJ1-2
TGTGCCAGCAGCTTGGGTGCTACTAACTATGGCTACACCTTC
CASSLGATNYGYTF
>-|TRBV4-1|once|TRBJ2-7
TGCGCCAGCAGCAAGTTACCCGGGTCACCCTACGAGCAGTACTTC
CASSKLPGSPYEQYF
>-|TRBV9|-|TRBJ2-6
TGTGCCAGCAGCCCATCAGGTTTCTGGTCTGGGGCCAACGTCCTGACTTTC
CASSPSGFWSGANVLTF
>-|TRBV4-1|-|TRBJ2-2
TGCGCCAGCAGCCCATTCGTCGGGGAGCTGTTTTTT
CASSPFVGELFF
>-|TRBV27|-|TRBJ2-7
TGTGCCAGCAGCATCAGGGGCGAGCAGTACTTC
CASSIRGEQYF
>TRBD1|TRBV19|-|TRBJ2-4
TGTGCCAGTAGTATGGTCGACAGGGGAACCAAAAACATTCAGTACTTC
CASSMVDRGTKNIQYF
>TRBD2|TRBV5-1|once|TRBJ2-5
TGCGCCAGCAGCCCAACGACTAGCGGGAGTCTAGAGACCCAGTACTTC
CASSPTTSGSLETQYF
>-|TRBV5-1|-|TRBJ1-1
TGCGCCAGCAGCTCCGAACCAAGACAGACCCGGAACACTGAAGCTTTCTTT
CASSSEPRQTRNTEAFF
>-|TRBV19|once|TRBJ1-5
TGTGCCAGTAGTCCCGGGACTCTTAGCAATCAGCCCCAGCATTTT
CASSPGTLSNQPQHF
>TRBD1|TRBV27|-|TRBJ2-6
TGTGCCAGCCGAAGGACAGGGGAAAGGCCTGGGGCCAACGTCCTGACTTTC
CASRRTGERPGANVLTF
>-|TRBV4-2|-|TRBJ1-1
TGTGCCAGCAGCCAAGATTGGGGTCGTCGGGGCTTT
CASSQDWGRRGF
>TRBD1|TRBV3-1/TRBV3-2|few|TRBJ2-7
TGTGCCAGCAGCCAGACAGGGCACGAGCAGTACTTC
CASSQTGHEQYF
>-|TRBV27|-|TRBJ1-6
TGTGCCAGCAGTCGGACAGAATCCGACTCTTTGTATTCACCCCTCCACTTT
CASSRTESDSLYSPLHF
>TRBD2|TRBV5-1|-|TRBJ2-5
TGCGCCAGCAGCTTGGGGACTAGCGCAGGCGAGACCCAGTACTTC
CASSLGTSAGETQYF
>-|TRBV5-6|-|TRBJ2-3
TGTGCCAGCAGCTTGGGCAGGTTGAAGCAGTATTTT
CASSLGRLKQYF
>TRBD1|TRBV4-2|-|TRBJ2-7
TGTGCCAGCAGCCAAGAGGGACAGGGCTCCTACGAGCAGTACTTC
CASSQEGQGSYEQYF
>TRBD1|TRBV2|-|TRBJ1-2
TGTGCCAGCAGTTCGACCGGGACAGGGGTCGGCTACACCTTC
CASSSTGTGVGYTF
>-|TRBV29-1|-|TRBJ2-7
TGCAGCGTTGAATCGGGGAGCTCCTACGAGCAGTACTTC
CSVESGSSYEQYF
>TRBD2|TRBV5-1|-|TRBJ2-5
TGCGCCAGCAGCTTGGGGGACCGGGGGGAAGAGACCCAGTACTTC
CASSLGDRGEETQYF
>TRBD1|TRBV14|once|TRBJ1-1
TGTGCCAGCACCCGATCAACAGGGGGCGCGACTGAAGCTTTCTTT
CASTRSTGGATEAFF
>TRBD1|TRBV9|-|TRBJ1-3
TGTGCCAGCAGCCTCCGGGACAGGGGGCTAGTTGGAAACACCATATATTTT
CASSLRDRGLVGNTIYF
>-|TRBV10-1|-|TRBJ1-1
TGCGCCAGCAGAGATGCTCAACAGTTTAACACTGAAGCTTTCTTT
CASRDAQQFNTEAFF
>-|TRBV6-5|-|TRBJ2-5
TGTGCCAGCAGTTACACAACTGAAACGGAGACCCAGTACTTC
CASSYTTETETQYF
>-|TRBV27|-|TRBJ2-1
TGTGCCACCCAGGAGGGGAGATACAATGAGCAGTTCTTC
CATQEGRYNEQFF
>-|TRBV29-1|-|TRBJ2-7
TGCAGCGTTGAGGGGTACGAGCAGTACTTC
CSVEGYEQYF
>-|TRBV18|-|TRBJ1-1
TGTGCCAGCTCTAAACAGGAATCGAACACTGAAGCTTTCTTT
CASSKQESNTEAFF
>TRBD1|TRBV2|-|TRBJ2-1
TGTGCCAGCAGTGACAGGGGGCGAGGCAATGAGCAGTTCTTC
CASSDRGRGNEQFF
>TRBD2|TRBV11-3|-|TRBJ2-1
TGTGCCAGCAGCTTAGATGGGGGGGGACGCAATGAGCAGTTCTTC
CASSLDGGGRNEQFF
>-|TRBV5-1|once|TRBJ1-4
TGCGCCAGCAGCATACAGGGTATCGGGATTTCTAATGAAAAACTGTTTTTT
CASSIQGIGISNEKLFF
>TRBD1|TRBV19|-|TRBJ1-6
TGTGCCAGTAGTATTAGGGACAGGGATTCACCCCTCCACTTT
CASSIRDRDSPLHF
>-|TRBV19|-|TRBJ2-3
TGTGCCAGTAGTTTTGGTGGGCCAGATACGCAGTATTTT
CASSFGGPDTQYF
>TRBD2|TRBV29-1|-|TRBJ2-3
TGCAGCCTGCGGGGACTAGTTACAGATACGCAGTATTTT
CSLRGLVTDTQYF
>-|TRBV14|-|TRBJ1-1
TGTGCCAGCAGCCAGAACTTCTTAGGAGGGGAAGCTTTCTTT
CASSQNFLGGEAFF
>-|TRBV7-6|-|TRBJ2-7
TGTGCCAGCAGCCCAAGGGGCGGCGGGTACGAGCAGTACTTC
CASSPRGGGYEQYF
>-|TRBV6-6|once|TRBJ1-2
TGTGCCAGCAGTTATACAGGGTTGAAGGGGTATGGCTACACCTTC
CASSYTGLKGYGYTF
>-|TRBV29-1|-|TRBJ2-5
TGCAGCGTTGAAGGCCAGGGTCTAGAGACCCAGTACTTC
CSVEGQGLETQYF
>-|TRBV6-1|-|TRBJ1-1
TGTGCCAGCAGTGAAGCGCATGGGGGAGGCACTGAAGCTTTCTTT
CASSEAHGGGTEAFF
>-|TRBV5-6|-|TRBJ2-7
TGTGCCAGCAACGTGGGGGTAAGCTCCTACGAGCAGTACTTC
CASNVGVSSYEQYF
>TRBD1|TRBV5-4|once|TRBJ1-1
TGTGCCAGCAGGGGACAGATGAACACTGAAGCTTTCTTT
CASRGQMNTEAFF
>TRBD1|TRBV6-5|-|TRBJ2-4
TGTGCCAGCGCGAATCAAGGACAGGGGGTCATTCAGTACTTC
CASANQGQGVIQYF
>-|TRBV10-3|-|TRBJ2-3
TGTGCCATCAGTGGTGTGAGAGAAGATACGCAGTATTTT
CAISGVREDTQYF
>-|TRBV9|-|TRBJ1-5
TGTGCCAGCAGCGTAGCCACAGGGCGGAATCAGCCCCAGCATTTT
CASSVATGRNQPQHF
>TRBD2|TRBV18|few|TRBJ2-1
TGTGCCAGCTCACCTCTGAGCGGGAGGGCCAGGAATGAGCAGTTCTTC
CASSPLSGRARNEQFF
>TRBD1|TRBV13|once|TRBJ2-7
TGTGCCAGCAGCAAAACTCCGGGACAGGGGTCCTACGAGCAGTACTTC
CASSKTPGQGSYEQYF